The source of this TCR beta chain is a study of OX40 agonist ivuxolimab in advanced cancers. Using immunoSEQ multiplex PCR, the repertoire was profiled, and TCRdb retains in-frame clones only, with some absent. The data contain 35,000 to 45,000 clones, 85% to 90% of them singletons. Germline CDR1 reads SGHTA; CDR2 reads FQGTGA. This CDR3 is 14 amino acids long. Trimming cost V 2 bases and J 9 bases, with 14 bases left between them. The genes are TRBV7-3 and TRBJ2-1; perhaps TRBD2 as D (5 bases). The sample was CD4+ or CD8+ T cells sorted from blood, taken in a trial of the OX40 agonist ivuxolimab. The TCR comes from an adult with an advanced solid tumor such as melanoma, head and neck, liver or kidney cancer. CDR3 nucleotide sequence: TGTGCCAGCAGCTTATTGGCGTCAGGAGGTGAGCAGTTCTTC. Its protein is CASSLLASGGEQFF.